This T cell receptor (beta chain) was sequenced in a study of T cells in tumors after PD-1 blockade. As for the study in general: Daily vismodegib 150 mg continued in a subset of anti-PD-1-treated patients.

CDR1 and CDR2 from the germline V gene are SGDLS and YYNGEE. The ends were cut back, 0 bases at V and 3 bases at J, with 12 bases in the middle. The CDR3 consists of 16 residues. Assay used: immunoSEQ multiplex PCR; TCRdb lists only in-frame clones, some missing. The sample has 13,000 to 15,000 clones, over 75% seen once. This TCR was recovered from a human donor with basal cell carcinoma. Sample: PBMCs, taken after anti-PD-1 treatment. This chain joins TRBV9 and TRBJ2-2; D perhaps matches TRBD1 (6 bases). CDR3 DNA: TGTGCCAGCAGCGTAGCTACGGCAGGGGACACCGGGGAGCTGTTTTTT. This codes for CASSVATAGDTGELFF.